Shown below are 9 T cell receptor beta chains from a single sample sequenced in a study of blood T cell repertoires in COVID-19. Measured with immunoSEQ multiplex PCR; TCRdb has only the in-frame clones, and not every one. In the table there are tens of thousands of clones, approximately 91% of which are singletons. Input material: peripheral blood. These receptors were collected from a human donor with active COVID-19. The donor label of this sample is uncertain.

This clone was recorded once. The J gene is TRBJ1-6, the V gene TRBV6-5; D ambiguous. The CDR3 spans 13 residues. Germline-derived CDR1 and CDR2 are MNHEY and SVGAGI. V lost 6 bases and J 7 bases, leaving 10 bases between the germline ends. The CDR3 loop reads CASRRETNSPLHF. DNA of the CDR3: TGTGCCAGCAGGAGGGAAACAAATTCACCCCTCCACTTT.

The V gene is TRBV11-3, the J gene TRBJ2-4, with 8 bases matching TRBD1. There are 15 residues in the CDR3. Germline values: CDR1 SGHNT, CDR2 YENEEA. Trimming took 5 bases from V and 3 from J; bases not matched to a gene: 6. The CDR3, as DNA: TGTGCCAGCAGCCCGGCAGGGGGCAGCAAAAACATTCAGTACTTC. Its translation is CASSPAGGSKNIQYF.

This chain uses TRBV28 with TRBJ2-7; 11 bases fit TRBD2. The CDR3 runs 16 residues. Losses at the gene ends were 5 bases for V and 3 bases for J; bases not matched to a gene: 9. Germline V lookup: CDR1 MDHEN, CDR2 SYDVKM. The CDR3, as DNA: TGTGCCAGCAGTCCCGGGACTAGCGGAGGAGGCTACGAGCAGTACTTC. It is translated as CASSPGTSGGGYEQYF. Full variable domain (remainder filled in from reference TRBV28 and TRBJ2-7): DVKVTQSSRYLVKRTGEKVFLECVQDMDHENMFWYRQDPGLGLRLIYFSYDVKMKEKGDIPEGYSVSREKKERFSLILESASTNQTSMYLCASSPGTSGGGYEQYFGPGTRLTVT.

This chain uses TRBV6-5 with TRBJ2-2; 7 bases map to TRBD1. V trimming: 10 bases; J trimming: 1 base; junction bases outside the gene matches: 9. The CDR3 sequence is 15 residues long. Germline CDR1 MNHEY, CDR2 SVGAGI. The CDR3 DNA reads as TGTGCCACCCAAAGAGGGACAGAGAACACCGGGGAGCTGTTTTTT. This gives the protein CATQRGTENTGELFF.

This chain joins TRBV19 and TRBJ2-3; tentatively, D is TRBD1 (5 bases). Trimming took 3 bases from V and 2 from J, leaving 9 bases between them. This CDR3 is built from 14 residues. CDR1 is LNHDA and CDR2 is SQIVND in the germline V gene (reference sequence). In DNA, the CDR3 is TGTGCCAGTAGTATGCGCAGGGTCACAGATACGCAGTATTTT. This encodes CASSMRRVTDTQYF.

The chain joins TRBV2 to TRBJ1-2; TRBD1 might be the D (6 bases). Germline assignment: CDR1 SNHLY and CDR2 FYNNEI. V lost 4 bases and J lost 7, with 13 bases in between. CDR3 length equals 13 residues. CDR3 loop: CASSVPGQFGYTF. In nucleotides, the CDR3 is TGTGCCAGCAGTGTCCCGGGACAATTTGGCTACACCTTC.

The chain is built from TRBV25-1 and TRBJ2-2, with D possibly being TRBD1 (5 bases). The CDR3 runs to 16 residues. V was cut by 4 bases and J by 6 bases, with 18 bases left in between. Germline V gene sequence: CDR1 MGHDK, CDR2 SYGVNS. In DNA, the CDR3 is TGTGCCAGCAGTGGTCGGGCAGGGCATAGGTCCGGGGAGCTGTTTTTT. It yields the protein CASSGRAGHRSGELFF.

This clone has a single count. The J gene is TRBJ1-2, the V gene TRBV9; possible D gene TRBD1, 5 bases. Per germline, CDR1 SGDLS and CDR2 YYNGEE. The V gene lost 0 bases and the J gene lost 1 base, with 13 bases spanning the gap. This CDR3 has 16 amino acids. The CDR3 region is CASSVESGHFNYGYTF. The CDR3 DNA reads TGTGCCAGCAGCGTAGAATCCGGACATTTTAACTATGGCTACACCTTC.

The chain joins TRBV9 to TRBJ2-1, with D possibly matching TRBD2 (7 bases). The CDR3 totals 14 residues. Germline V gene sequence: CDR1 SGDLS, CDR2 YYNGEE. Deletions cut 0 bases from V and 8 bases from J, with 12 bases between. The CDR3 region is CASSVVVGGDEQFF. CDR3 nucleotide sequence: TGTGCCAGCAGCGTAGTGGTAGGGGGGGATGAGCAGTTCTTC.